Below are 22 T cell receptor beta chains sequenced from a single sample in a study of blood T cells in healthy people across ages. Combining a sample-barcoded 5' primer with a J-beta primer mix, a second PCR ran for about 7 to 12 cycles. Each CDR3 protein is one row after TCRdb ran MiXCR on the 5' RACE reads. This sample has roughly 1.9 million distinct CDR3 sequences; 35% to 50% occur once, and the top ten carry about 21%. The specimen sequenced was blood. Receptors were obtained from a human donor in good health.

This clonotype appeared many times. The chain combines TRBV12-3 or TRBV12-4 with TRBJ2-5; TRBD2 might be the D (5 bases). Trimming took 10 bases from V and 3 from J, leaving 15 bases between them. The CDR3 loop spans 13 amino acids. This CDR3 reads CANNRLSEETQYF. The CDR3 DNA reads TGTGCCAACAATCGACTATCTGAAGAGACCCAGTACTTC.

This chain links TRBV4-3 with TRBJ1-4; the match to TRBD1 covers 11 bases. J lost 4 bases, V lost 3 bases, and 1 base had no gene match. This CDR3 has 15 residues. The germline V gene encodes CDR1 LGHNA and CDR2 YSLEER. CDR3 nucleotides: TGCGCCAGCAGCCACGGGACAGGGGGTAATGAAAAACTGTTTTTT. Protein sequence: CASSHGTGGNEKLFF.

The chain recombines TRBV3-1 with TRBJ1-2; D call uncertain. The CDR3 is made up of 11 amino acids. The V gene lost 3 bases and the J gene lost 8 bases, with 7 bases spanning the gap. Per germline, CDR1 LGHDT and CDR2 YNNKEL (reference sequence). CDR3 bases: TGTGCCAGCAGCCAGTTTTTGGGCTACACCTTC. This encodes CASSQFLGYTF. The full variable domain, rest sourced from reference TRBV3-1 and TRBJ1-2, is DTAVSQTPKYLVTQMGNDKSIKCEQNLGHDTMYWYKQDSKKFLKIMFSYNNKELIINETVPNRFSPKSPDKAHLNLHINSLELGDSAVYFCASSQFLGYTFGSGTRLTVV.

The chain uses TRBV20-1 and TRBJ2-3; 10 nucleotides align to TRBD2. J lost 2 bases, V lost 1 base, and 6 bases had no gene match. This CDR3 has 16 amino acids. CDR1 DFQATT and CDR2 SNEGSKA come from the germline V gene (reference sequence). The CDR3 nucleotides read TGCAGTGCTAGAGGTAGCGGGGGGTACGTCACAGATACGCAGTATTTT. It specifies CSARGSGGYVTDTQYF.

CDR3 DNA sequence: TGTGCCAGCAGCCCTCGACAGGGAGGCTACACCTTC. Encoded protein: CASSPRQGGYTF. The V and J genes are TRBV5-4 and TRBJ1-2, with 7 positions matching TRBD1. This CDR3 spans 12 amino acids. The germline CDR1 and CDR2 sequences are SGHNT and YYREEE (reference sequence). V shed 4 bases and J 8 bases; nucleotides not matched to a gene: 5.

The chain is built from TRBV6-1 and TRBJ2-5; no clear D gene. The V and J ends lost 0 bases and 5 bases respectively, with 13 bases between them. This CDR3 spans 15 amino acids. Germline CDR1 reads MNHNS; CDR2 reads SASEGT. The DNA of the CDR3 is TGTGCCAGCAGTGAAGCGGGCCTAGTCTGGGAGACCCAGTACTTC. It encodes CASSEAGLVWETQYF.

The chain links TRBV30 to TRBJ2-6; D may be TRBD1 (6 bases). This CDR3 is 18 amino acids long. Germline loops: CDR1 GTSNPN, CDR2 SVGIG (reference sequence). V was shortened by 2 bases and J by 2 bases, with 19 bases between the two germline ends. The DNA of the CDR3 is TGTGCCTGGAGTCCCCTGGGACACTCTTTTGCTGGGGCCAACGTCCTGACTTTC. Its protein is CAWSPLGHSFAGANVLTF.

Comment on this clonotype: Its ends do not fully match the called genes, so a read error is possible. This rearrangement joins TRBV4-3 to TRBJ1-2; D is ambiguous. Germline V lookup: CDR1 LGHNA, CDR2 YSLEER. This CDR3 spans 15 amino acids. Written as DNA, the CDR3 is TGCGCCGGCAGCCAAGGCCATTTGGGTAACTATGGCTACACCTTC. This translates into CAGSQGHLGNYGYTF.

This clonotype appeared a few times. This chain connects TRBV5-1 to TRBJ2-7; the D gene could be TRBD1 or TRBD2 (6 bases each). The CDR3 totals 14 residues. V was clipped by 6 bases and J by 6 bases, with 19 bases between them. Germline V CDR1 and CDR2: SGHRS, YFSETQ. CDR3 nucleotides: TGCGCCAGCAACGAATACTTAGGGGGGCGCGAGCAGTACTTC. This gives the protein CASNEYLGGREQYF.

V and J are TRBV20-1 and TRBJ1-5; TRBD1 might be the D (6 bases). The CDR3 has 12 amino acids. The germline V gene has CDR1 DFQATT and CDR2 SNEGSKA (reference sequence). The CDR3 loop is CGVGGRNQPQHF. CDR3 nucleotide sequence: TGCGGCGTCGGGGGGCGCAATCAGCCCCAGCATTTT.

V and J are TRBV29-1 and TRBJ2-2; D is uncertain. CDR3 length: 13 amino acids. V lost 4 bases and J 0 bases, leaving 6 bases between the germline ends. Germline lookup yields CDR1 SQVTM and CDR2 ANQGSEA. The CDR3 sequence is CSVGTANTGELFF. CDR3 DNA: TGCAGCGTTGGTACAGCGAACACCGGGGAGCTGTTTTTT.

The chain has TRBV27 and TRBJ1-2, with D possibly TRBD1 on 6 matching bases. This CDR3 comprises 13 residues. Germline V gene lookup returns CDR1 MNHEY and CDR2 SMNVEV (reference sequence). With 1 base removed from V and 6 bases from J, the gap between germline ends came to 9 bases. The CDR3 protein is CASSLLRGDGYTF. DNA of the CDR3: TGTGCCAGCAGTTTATTAAGGGGGGATGGCTACACCTTC.

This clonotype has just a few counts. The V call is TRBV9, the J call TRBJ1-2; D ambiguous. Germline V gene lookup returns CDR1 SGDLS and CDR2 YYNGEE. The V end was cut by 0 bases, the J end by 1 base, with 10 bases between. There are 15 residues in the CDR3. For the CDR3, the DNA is TGTGCCAGCAGCGTAGCGAGCAGCGTTAACTATGGCTACACCTTC. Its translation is CASSVASSVNYGYTF.

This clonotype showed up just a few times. CDR3 amino acids: CASSLVSTNQETQYF. The CDR3 nucleotides are TGTGCCAGCAGCTTAGTATCTACCAACCAAGAGACCCAGTACTTC. The rearrangement uses TRBV7-2 and TRBJ2-5; D call uncertain. Trimming removed 1 base from V and 0 bases from J, with 9 bases in between. There are 15 residues in the CDR3. Germline CDR1 SGHTA, CDR2 FQGNSA.

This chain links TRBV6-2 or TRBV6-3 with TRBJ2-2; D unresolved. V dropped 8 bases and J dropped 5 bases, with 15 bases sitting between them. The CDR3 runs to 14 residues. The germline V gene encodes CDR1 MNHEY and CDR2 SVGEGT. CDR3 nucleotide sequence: TGTGCCAGCGGAAAATCGGGTACTACCGGGGAGCTGTTTTTT. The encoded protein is CASGKSGTTGELFF.

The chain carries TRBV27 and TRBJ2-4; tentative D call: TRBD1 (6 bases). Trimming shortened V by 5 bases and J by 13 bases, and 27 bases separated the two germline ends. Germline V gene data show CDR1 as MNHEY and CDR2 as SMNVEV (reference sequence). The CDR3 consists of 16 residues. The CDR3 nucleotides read TGTGCCAGCAGTCCAGGTGAGGGACACCGAGGATACGGGCAGTACTTC. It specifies CASSPGEGHRGYGQYF.

The CDR3: CATSKGQGVGETQYF. The CDR3 DNA sequence: TGTGCCACCTCTAAAGGACAGGGGGTAGGAGAGACCCAGTACTTC. The chain couples TRBV24-1 to TRBJ2-5; 10 bases map to TRBD1. V shed 9 bases and J 4 bases; nucleotides not matched to a gene: 10. This CDR3 comprises 15 residues. Germline CDR1 is KGHDR and CDR2 is SFDVKD.

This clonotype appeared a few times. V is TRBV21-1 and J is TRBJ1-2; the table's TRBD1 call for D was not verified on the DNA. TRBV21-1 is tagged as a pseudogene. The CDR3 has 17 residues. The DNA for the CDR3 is TGTGCCAGCAGCAAAGTCGAAGAGGGACAGGAGAACTATGGCTACACCTTC. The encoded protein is CASSKVEEGQENYGYTF.

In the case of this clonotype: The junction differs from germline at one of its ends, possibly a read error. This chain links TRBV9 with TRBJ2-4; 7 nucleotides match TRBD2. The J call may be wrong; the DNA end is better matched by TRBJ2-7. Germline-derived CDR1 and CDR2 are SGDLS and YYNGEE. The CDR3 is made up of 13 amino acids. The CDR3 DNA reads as TGTGTCAGCAGCCCTTCCGGGGGGTACGAGCAGTACTTC. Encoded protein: CVSSPSGGYEQYF.

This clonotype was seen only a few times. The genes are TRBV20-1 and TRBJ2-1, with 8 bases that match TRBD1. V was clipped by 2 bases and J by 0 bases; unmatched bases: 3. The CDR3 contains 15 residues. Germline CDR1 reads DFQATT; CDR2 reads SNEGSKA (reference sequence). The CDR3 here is CSARSGQGSYNEQFF. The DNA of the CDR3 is TGCAGTGCTAGATCAGGACAGGGCTCCTACAATGAGCAGTTCTTC.

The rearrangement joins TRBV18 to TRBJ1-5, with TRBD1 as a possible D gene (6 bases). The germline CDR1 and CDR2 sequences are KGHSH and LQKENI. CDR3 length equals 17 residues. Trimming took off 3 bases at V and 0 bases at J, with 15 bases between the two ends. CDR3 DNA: TGTGCCAGCTCACCGCAAACAGGGACCTATAGCAATCAGCCCCAGCATTTT. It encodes CASSPQTGTYSNQPQHF.

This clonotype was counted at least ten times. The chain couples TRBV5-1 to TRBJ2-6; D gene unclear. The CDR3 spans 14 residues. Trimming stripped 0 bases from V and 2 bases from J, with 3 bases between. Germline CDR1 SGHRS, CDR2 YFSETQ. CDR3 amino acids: CASSLGPGANVLTF. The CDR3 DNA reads TGCGCCAGCAGCTTGGGGCCTGGGGCCAACGTCCTGACTTTC.